This T cell receptor beta chain was identified in a study of CD8+ T cells in alopecia areata. Study as a whole: Treated patients were given oral tofacitinib, which was dosed at 5 to 10 mg twice daily.

cDNA serving as the sequencing template came from extracted, reverse transcribed RNA. Using immunoSEQ multiplex PCR, the repertoire was profiled, and TCRdb retains in-frame clones only, with some absent. This table has around 250,000 clones, less than 80% appearing once. As part of sample collection, lesional scalp punch biopsies and peripheral blood were taken from alopecia areata patients. Study-level findings and limits: With patients, TCR sharing proved less clear than in mice, a difference possibly related to HLA.

Germline trimming cut 1 base from V and 6 bases from J; bases unmatched to any gene: 3. This CDR3 spans 13 amino acids. CDR1 and CDR2 from the germline V gene are GTSNPN and SVGIG (reference sequence). Concerning this clone itself: Its antigen is as yet unknown.

The clonotype originates from a human donor with alopecia areata. V usage is TRBV30 and J usage is TRBJ1-2, with 9 bases fitting TRBD1. The sample consisted of CD4+ T cells sorted from blood, taken at week 0. CDR3 nucleotides: TGTGCCTGGAGTGAGGGGACAGGGCATGGCTACACCTTC. Translated: CAWSEGTGHGYTF.